A selection of T cell receptor beta chains follows, all from one sample in a study of cytomegalovirus exposure and HLA in healthy donors. Profiled with immunoSEQ multiplex PCR; TCRdb holds only in-frame clones, not every one. Its table lists 70,000 to 80,000 clones. Sequencing input: PBMCs. The receptors originated from a man aged 40-49 years in good health and CMV-seronegative. Each CDR3 is given with its conserved first and last residue. The D gene is left open where the match is weak.

CDR3 length: 13; V gene: TRBV19; J gene: TRBJ1-4; D gene: TRBD1; CDR3 protein: CASSRDREGKLFF; CDR3 DNA: TGTGCCAGTAGTCGGGACAGGGAGGGAAAACTGTTTTTT
CDR3 length: 14; V gene: TRBV2; J gene: TRBJ1-2; D gene: -; CDR3 protein: CASSEGQGMDGYTF; CDR3 DNA: TGTGCCAGCAGTGAAGGTCAGGGGATGGATGGCTACACCTTC
CDR3 length: 16; V gene: TRBV4-1; J gene: TRBJ2-1; D gene: -; CDR3 protein: CASSPEGGLGSNEQFF; CDR3 DNA: TGCGCCAGCAGCCCGGAGGGGGGGTTAGGAAGTAATGAGCAGTTCTTC
CDR3 length: 14; V gene: TRBV28; J gene: TRBJ1-1; D gene: TRBD1; CDR3 protein: CASSNRGSSTEAFF; CDR3 DNA: TGTGCCAGCAGCAACAGGGGAAGTAGCACTGAAGCTTTCTTT
CDR3 length: 14; V gene: TRBV7-6; J gene: TRBJ2-5; D gene: -; CDR3 protein: CASSGYRRGETQYF; CDR3 DNA: TGTGCCAGCAGCGGGTACCGCAGGGGAGAGACCCAGTACTTC
CDR3 length: 17; V gene: TRBV2; J gene: TRBJ2-6; D gene: -; CDR3 protein: CASSPQTAGSGANVLTF; CDR3 DNA: TGTGCCAGCAGTCCCCAAACTGCGGGCTCTGGGGCCAACGTCCTGACTTTC
CDR3 length: 12; V gene: TRBV5-1; J gene: TRBJ2-1; D gene: TRBD2; CDR3 protein: CASRGGPGEQFF; CDR3 DNA: TGCGCCAGCCGGGGGGGCCCGGGTGAGCAGTTCTTC
CDR3 length: 18; V gene: TRBV19; J gene: TRBJ1-5; D gene: TRBD1; CDR3 protein: CASSQGQRNLHSNQPQHF; CDR3 DNA: TGTGCCAGTAGCCAGGGACAGCGAAATCTCCATAGCAATCAGCCCCAGCATTTT
CDR3 length: 15; V gene: TRBV2; J gene: TRBJ1-1; D gene: -; CDR3 protein: CASSVGEREITEAFF; CDR3 DNA: TGTGCCAGCAGTGTCGGGGAGAGGGAGATCACTGAAGCTTTCTTT
CDR3 length: 12; V gene: TRBV9; J gene: TRBJ2-7; D gene: -; CDR3 protein: CASSSDGDEQYF; CDR3 DNA: TGTGCCAGCAGTTCAGACGGGGACGAGCAGTACTTC
CDR3 length: 16; V gene: TRBV4-1; J gene: TRBJ1-3; D gene: TRBD1; CDR3 protein: CASSRTGGRTGNTIYF; CDR3 DNA: TGCGCCAGCAGCCGGACAGGGGGGAGGACTGGAAACACCATATATTTT
CDR3 length: 16; V gene: TRBV25-1; J gene: TRBJ2-7; D gene: TRBD1; CDR3 protein: CASSDPTGTGLSEQYF; CDR3 DNA: TGTGCCAGCAGTGACCCCACCGGGACAGGGCTCTCCGAGCAGTACTTC
CDR3 length: 16; V gene: TRBV18; J gene: TRBJ1-1; D gene: -; CDR3 protein: CASSEGRIKPNTEAFF; CDR3 DNA: TGTGCCAGCTCAGAGGGGAGGATAAAGCCGAACACTGAAGCTTTCTTT
CDR3 length: 14; V gene: TRBV5-1; J gene: TRBJ2-7; D gene: -; CDR3 protein: CASSPDTGSYEQYF; CDR3 DNA: TGCGCCAGCAGCCCGGACACGGGTTCATACGAGCAGTACTTC
CDR3 length: 15; V gene: TRBV6-1; J gene: TRBJ2-5; D gene: TRBD2; CDR3 protein: CASREGSGGQETQYF; CDR3 DNA: TGTGCCAGCAGGGAGGGTAGCGGGGGCCAAGAGACCCAGTACTTC
CDR3 length: 13; V gene: TRBV28; J gene: TRBJ2-2; D gene: TRBD2; CDR3 protein: CASGQTSAGELFF; CDR3 DNA: TGTGCCAGCGGACAGACTAGCGCCGGGGAGCTGTTTTTT
CDR3 length: 16; V gene: TRBV5-1; J gene: TRBJ1-1; D gene: TRBD1; CDR3 protein: CASSLGQGARRGEAFF; CDR3 DNA: TGCGCCAGCAGCTTGGGACAGGGGGCGCGTCGGGGTGAAGCTTTCTTT
CDR3 length: 15; V gene: TRBV4-1; J gene: TRBJ2-7; D gene: -; CDR3 protein: CASSPLLGLPHEQYF; CDR3 DNA: TGCGCCAGCAGTCCTCTACTCGGACTGCCCCACGAGCAGTACTTC
CDR3 length: 15; V gene: TRBV16; J gene: TRBJ1-6; D gene: -; CDR3 protein: CASSQSETANSPLHF; CDR3 DNA: TGTGCCAGCAGCCAATCTGAGACAGCCAATTCACCCCTCCACTTT
CDR3 length: 13; V gene: TRBV18; J gene: TRBJ1-2; D gene: -; CDR3 protein: CASSPPQGSGYTF; CDR3 DNA: TGTGCCAGCTCACCACCCCAGGGGTCTGGCTACACCTTC
CDR3 length: 17; V gene: TRBV11-2; J gene: TRBJ2-2; D gene: TRBD2; CDR3 protein: CASSSIRRLAGGSKLFF; CDR3 DNA: TGTGCCAGCAGCTCAATCCGTAGACTAGCGGGGGGCTCCAAGCTGTTTTTT
CDR3 length: 13; V gene: TRBV29-1; J gene: TRBJ1-1; D gene: -; CDR3 protein: CSVEESMNTEAFF; CDR3 DNA: TGCAGCGTAGAAGAGTCCATGAACACTGAAGCTTTCTTT
CDR3 length: 14; V gene: TRBV27; J gene: TRBJ2-7; D gene: TRBD1; CDR3 protein: CASSARPTGLRQYF; CDR3 DNA: TGTGCCAGCAGTGCCCGCCCGACAGGGTTGAGGCAGTACTTC
CDR3 length: 14; V gene: TRBV30; J gene: TRBJ1-5; D gene: TRBD1; CDR3 protein: CAWDRGMGNQPQHF; CDR3 DNA: TGTGCCTGGGACAGGGGGATGGGCAATCAGCCCCAGCATTTT
CDR3 length: 11; V gene: TRBV30; J gene: TRBJ2-1; D gene: -; CDR3 protein: CAWSRGDEQFF; CDR3 DNA: TGTGCCTGGAGCCGAGGCGATGAGCAGTTCTTC
CDR3 length: 14; V gene: TRBV6-6; J gene: TRBJ2-7; D gene: TRBD2; CDR3 protein: CATLAGPQSYEQYF; CDR3 DNA: TGTGCCACCTTAGCGGGGCCACAATCCTACGAGCAGTACTTC
CDR3 length: 13; V gene: TRBV13; J gene: TRBJ1-5; D gene: -; CDR3 protein: CASSPRREHPQHF; CDR3 DNA: TGTGCCAGCAGCCCCCGTCGGGAGCACCCCCAGCATTTT
CDR3 length: 14; V gene: TRBV9; J gene: TRBJ2-3; D gene: -; CDR3 protein: CASTGGVTTDTQYF; CDR3 DNA: TGTGCCAGCACCGGAGGGGTTACCACAGATACGCAGTATTTT
CDR3 length: 16; V gene: TRBV5-6; J gene: TRBJ2-1; D gene: TRBD2; CDR3 protein: CASILLGEGNYNEQFF; CDR3 DNA: TGTGCCAGCATCTTGTTGGGGGAGGGAAACTACAATGAGCAGTTCTTC
CDR3 length: 13; V gene: TRBV28; J gene: TRBJ1-5; D gene: -; CDR3 protein: CASRGNSNQPQHF; CDR3 DNA: TGTGCCAGCAGGGGCAATAGCAATCAGCCCCAGCATTTT
CDR3 length: 15; V gene: TRBV28; J gene: TRBJ2-1; D gene: -; CDR3 protein: CASRDDRSSYNEQFF; CDR3 DNA: TGTGCCAGCAGGGATGACAGGAGCTCCTACAATGAGCAGTTCTTC
CDR3 length: 13; V gene: TRBV7-2; J gene: TRBJ2-1; D gene: -; CDR3 protein: CASSLISYNEQFF; CDR3 DNA: TGTGCCAGCAGCTTGATCAGCTACAATGAGCAGTTCTTC
CDR3 length: 16; V gene: TRBV12-5; J gene: TRBJ1-5; D gene: -; CDR3 protein: CASGFVSDKNHQPQHF; CDR3 DNA: TGTGCTAGTGGTTTTGTTTCGGACAAAAATCATCAGCCCCAGCATTTT
CDR3 length: 18; V gene: TRBV5-1; J gene: TRBJ1-1; D gene: TRBD1; CDR3 protein: CASSVDPGTGGYRTEAFF; CDR3 DNA: TGCGCCAGCAGCGTGGACCCCGGGACAGGGGGCTATAGGACTGAAGCTTTCTTT
CDR3 length: 15; V gene: TRBV7-3; J gene: TRBJ2-7; D gene: TRBD2; CDR3 protein: CASSLGLAGADEQYF; CDR3 DNA: TGTGCCAGCAGCTTAGGACTAGCGGGGGCCGACGAGCAGTACTTC
CDR3 length: 14; V gene: TRBV7-2; J gene: TRBJ1-1; D gene: TRBD1; CDR3 protein: CASSPDRVFTEAFF; CDR3 DNA: TGTGCCAGCAGCCCGGACAGGGTCTTTACTGAAGCTTTCTTT
CDR3 length: 13; V gene: TRBV29-1; J gene: TRBJ1-1; D gene: -; CDR3 protein: CSVGRGGNTEAFF; CDR3 DNA: TGCAGCGTTGGGAGGGGTGGGAACACTGAAGCTTTCTTT
CDR3 length: 15; V gene: TRBV4-2; J gene: TRBJ2-1; D gene: -; CDR3 protein: CASSRRTGWGNEQFF; CDR3 DNA: TGTGCCAGCAGCCGACGGACGGGGTGGGGCAATGAGCAGTTCTTC
CDR3 length: 15; V gene: TRBV30; J gene: TRBJ2-4; D gene: -; CDR3 protein: CAWSVRGLAKNIQYF; CDR3 DNA: TGTGCCTGGAGTGTACGAGGTCTAGCCAAAAACATTCAGTACTTC
CDR3 length: 14; V gene: TRBV5-6; J gene: TRBJ1-4; D gene: -; CDR3 protein: CASSLAQGREKLFF; CDR3 DNA: TGTGCCAGCAGCTTGGCACAGGGACGTGAAAAACTGTTTTTT
CDR3 length: 14; V gene: TRBV5-1; J gene: TRBJ2-1; D gene: -; CDR3 protein: CASSLGQGNNEQFF; CDR3 DNA: TGCGCCAGCAGCTTGGGGCAGGGAAACAATGAGCAGTTCTTC
CDR3 length: 13; V gene: TRBV29-1; J gene: TRBJ1-5; D gene: TRBD1; CDR3 protein: CSVAGTGGQPQHF; CDR3 DNA: TGCAGCGTGGCGGGGACAGGGGGACAGCCCCAGCATTTT
CDR3 length: 16; V gene: TRBV27; J gene: TRBJ1-5; D gene: -; CDR3 protein: CASSEQGTISNQPQHF; CDR3 DNA: TGTGCCAGCAGCGAACAGGGTACTATAAGCAATCAGCCCCAGCATTTT
CDR3 length: 16; V gene: TRBV27; J gene: TRBJ1-6; D gene: TRBD1; CDR3 protein: CASRPGTGARNSPLHF; CDR3 DNA: TGTGCCAGCAGGCCGGGGACAGGGGCCCGTAATTCACCCCTCCACTTT
CDR3 length: 14; V gene: TRBV6-5; J gene: TRBJ2-7; D gene: -; CDR3 protein: CASSYSDSSYEQYF; CDR3 DNA: TGTGCCAGCAGTTACTCTGACAGCTCCTACGAGCAGTACTTC
CDR3 length: 13; V gene: TRBV25-1; J gene: TRBJ2-7; D gene: TRBD1; CDR3 protein: CASSEPDRGKQYF; CDR3 DNA: TGTGCCAGCAGTGAGCCCGACAGGGGGAAGCAGTACTTC
CDR3 length: 15; V gene: TRBV19; J gene: TRBJ1-6; D gene: TRBD1; CDR3 protein: CASSISGTGDSPLHF; CDR3 DNA: TGTGCCAGTAGTATCTCCGGGACAGGGGATTCACCCCTCCACTTT
CDR3 length: 15; V gene: TRBV7-9; J gene: TRBJ2-7; D gene: -; CDR3 protein: CASSPVDPDFSEQYF; CDR3 DNA: TGTGCCAGCAGCCCAGTGGATCCGGACTTTAGCGAGCAGTACTTC
CDR3 length: 14; V gene: TRBV30; J gene: TRBJ1-4; D gene: -; CDR3 protein: CAWSSDRFAEKLFF; CDR3 DNA: TGTGCCTGGAGTTCCGACAGGTTTGCGGAAAAACTGTTTTTT
CDR3 length: 15; V gene: TRBV5-1; J gene: TRBJ1-1; D gene: -; CDR3 protein: CASSPTGLMNTEAFF; CDR3 DNA: TGCGCCAGCAGTCCGACAGGACTCATGAACACTGAAGCTTTCTTT
CDR3 length: 13; V gene: TRBV19; J gene: TRBJ1-5; D gene: -; CDR3 protein: CASRGRGNQPQHF; CDR3 DNA: TGTGCCAGTCGAGGCCGAGGCAATCAGCCCCAGCATTTT
CDR3 length: 16; V gene: TRBV5-8; J gene: TRBJ1-4; D gene: TRBD1; CDR3 protein: CASSAYRQGTNEKLFF; CDR3 DNA: TGTGCCAGCAGCGCATACCGACAGGGAACTAATGAAAAACTGTTTTTT
CDR3 length: 14; V gene: TRBV30; J gene: TRBJ1-5; D gene: -; CDR3 protein: CAWGVGLDNQPQHF; CDR3 DNA: TGTGCCTGGGGAGTGGGACTTGACAATCAGCCCCAGCATTTT
CDR3 length: 16; V gene: TRBV6-5; J gene: TRBJ1-5; D gene: TRBD1; CDR3 protein: CASSSQGTGGIEPQHF; CDR3 DNA: TGTGCCAGCAGTTCCCAAGGGACAGGGGGTATCGAGCCCCAGCATTTT